This entry concerns a single TCR beta chain. These data come from a study of human T cells and chemical hapten exposure. Time point specified: pre-sensitization, week 0. Regarding treatment: therapeutic diphenylcyclopropenone sensitization with weekly scalp DPC. The authors extracted total RNA from unfractionated whole blood. Original processing notes: Across samples, TCR counts had a median of roughly 100,000 and ranged from about 23,224 to 700,000. TCRdb processed the RACE reads anew with MiXCR; each CDR3 protein has one entry. TCRdb, rather than the study authors, made the V and J calls. This table has 150,000 to 200,000 distinct CDR3 sequences, 25% to 35% appearing once. CDR1 is SGDLS, CDR2 YYNGEE, per germline. CDR3 size: 16 residues. The junction had 5 bases not matched to a gene; V was cut back by 3 bases and J by 0 bases.

The specimen comprised whole blood, sampled in connection with sensitization to the hapten diphenylcyclopropenone (DPC). This TCR was recovered from a woman younger than 45 with alopecia areata. Some clones in this sample may be carry-over from other donors' samples. The chain carries TRBV9 and TRBJ2-5; 10 nucleotides match TRBD2. The CDR3 sequence: CASSGGTSVYQETQYF. The DNA of the CDR3 is TGTGCCAGCAGCGGGGGGACTAGCGTATACCAAGAGACCCAGTACTTC. Filled out from reference TRBV9 and TRBJ2-5, the complete variable domain reads DSGVTQTPKHLITATGQRVTLRCSPRSGDLSVYWYQQSLDQGLQFLIQYYNGEERAKGNILERFSAQQFPDLHSELNLSSLELGDSALYFCASSGGTSVYQETQYFGPGTRLLVL.